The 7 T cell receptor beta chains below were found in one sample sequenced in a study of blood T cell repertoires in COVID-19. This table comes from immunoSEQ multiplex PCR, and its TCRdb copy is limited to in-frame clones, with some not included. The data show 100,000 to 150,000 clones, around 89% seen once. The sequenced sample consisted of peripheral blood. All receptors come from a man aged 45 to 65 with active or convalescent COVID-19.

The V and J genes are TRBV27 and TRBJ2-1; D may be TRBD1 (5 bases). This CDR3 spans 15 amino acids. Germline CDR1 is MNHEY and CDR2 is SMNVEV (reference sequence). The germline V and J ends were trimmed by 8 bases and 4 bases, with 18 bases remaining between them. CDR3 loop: CASGKGYWAYNEQFF. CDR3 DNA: TGTGCCAGCGGGAAGGGGTATTGGGCTTACAATGAGCAGTTCTTC.

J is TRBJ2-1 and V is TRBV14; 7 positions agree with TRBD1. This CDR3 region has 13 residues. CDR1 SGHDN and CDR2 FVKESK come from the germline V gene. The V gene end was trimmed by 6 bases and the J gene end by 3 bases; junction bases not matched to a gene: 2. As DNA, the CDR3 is TGTGCCAGCAGACGGGACAGCTACAATGAGCAGTTCTTC. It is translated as CASRRDSYNEQFF.

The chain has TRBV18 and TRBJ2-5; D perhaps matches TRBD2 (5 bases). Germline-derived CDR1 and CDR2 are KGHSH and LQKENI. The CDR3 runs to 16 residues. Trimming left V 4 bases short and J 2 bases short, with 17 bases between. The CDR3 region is CASSRETTTLQETQYF. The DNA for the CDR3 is TGTGCCAGCTCACGGGAGACTACTACTTTACAAGAGACCCAGTACTTC.

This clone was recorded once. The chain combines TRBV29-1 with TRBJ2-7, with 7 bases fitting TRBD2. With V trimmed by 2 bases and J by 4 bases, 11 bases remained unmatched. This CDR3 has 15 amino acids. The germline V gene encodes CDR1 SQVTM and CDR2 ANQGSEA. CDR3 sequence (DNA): TGCAGCGTTGAACTAGCGGCTCGAGGGGCTTACGAGCAGTACTTC. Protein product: CSVELAARGAYEQYF.

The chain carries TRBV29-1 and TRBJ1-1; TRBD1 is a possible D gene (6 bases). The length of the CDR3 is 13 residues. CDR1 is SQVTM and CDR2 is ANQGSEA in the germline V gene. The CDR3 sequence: CRYEQGAGTEAFF. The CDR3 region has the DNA TGCAGATATGAACAGGGCGCGGGCACTGAAGCTTTCTTT.

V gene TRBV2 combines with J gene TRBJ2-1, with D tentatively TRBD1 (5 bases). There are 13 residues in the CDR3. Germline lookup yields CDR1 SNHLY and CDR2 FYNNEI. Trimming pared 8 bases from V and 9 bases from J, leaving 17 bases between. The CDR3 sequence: CASFSGYLGEQFF. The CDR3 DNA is TGTGCCAGCTTTTCAGGGTATCTGGGTGAGCAGTTCTTC.

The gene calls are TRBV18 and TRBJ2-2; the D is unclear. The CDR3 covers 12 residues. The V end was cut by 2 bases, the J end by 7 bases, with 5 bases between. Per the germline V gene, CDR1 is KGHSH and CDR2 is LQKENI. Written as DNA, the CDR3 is TGTGCCAGCTCACCATCCAGCGGGGAGCTGTTTTTT. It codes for CASSPSSGELFF.